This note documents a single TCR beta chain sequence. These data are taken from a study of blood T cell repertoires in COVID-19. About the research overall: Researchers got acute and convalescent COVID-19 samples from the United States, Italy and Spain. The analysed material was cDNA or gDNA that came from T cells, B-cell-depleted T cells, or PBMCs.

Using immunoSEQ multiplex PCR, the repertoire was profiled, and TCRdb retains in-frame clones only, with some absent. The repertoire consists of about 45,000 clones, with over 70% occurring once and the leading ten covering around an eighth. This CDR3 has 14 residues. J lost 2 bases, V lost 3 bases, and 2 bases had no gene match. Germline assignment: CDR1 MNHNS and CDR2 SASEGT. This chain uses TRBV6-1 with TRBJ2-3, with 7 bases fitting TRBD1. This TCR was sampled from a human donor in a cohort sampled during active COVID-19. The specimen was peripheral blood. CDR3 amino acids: CASSDGQVTDTQYF. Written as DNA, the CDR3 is TGTGCCAGCAGTGATGGACAGGTCACAGATACGCAGTATTTT.